This T cell receptor (beta chain) was observed in a study of T-cell reconstitution after alpha-beta-depleted transplantation in children. As concerns this clonotype: Its cognate antigen is unknown.

Study-wide findings and caveats: T-cell counts and diversity were attributed mostly to newly produced T cells one year after transplant.

Unique molecular identifiers were incorporated when the TCRbeta library was constructed. Each CDR3 protein gets one entry after TCRdb re-called the PCR reads with MiXCR. This table holds 700,000 to 950,000 distinct CDR3 sequences, about 16% found once. Germline CDR1 is SGDLS and CDR2 is YYNGEE. Trimming stripped 0 bases from V and 1 base from J, with 10 bases between. The CDR3 has 16 amino acids. The TCR comes from a male patient younger than 18 who had a stem cell transplant for acute lymphoblastic leukemia, so the T cells may come from the graft donor. Source: PBMCs, mostly from graft donor cells, taken 360 days after TCRalphabeta/CD19-depleted stem cell transplant. V gene TRBV9 combines with J gene TRBJ2-2; D is uncertain. The DNA for the CDR3 is TGTGCCAGCAGCGTAGATGTGGGATTGAACACCGGGGAGCTGTTTTTT. Translation: CASSVDVGLNTGELFF.